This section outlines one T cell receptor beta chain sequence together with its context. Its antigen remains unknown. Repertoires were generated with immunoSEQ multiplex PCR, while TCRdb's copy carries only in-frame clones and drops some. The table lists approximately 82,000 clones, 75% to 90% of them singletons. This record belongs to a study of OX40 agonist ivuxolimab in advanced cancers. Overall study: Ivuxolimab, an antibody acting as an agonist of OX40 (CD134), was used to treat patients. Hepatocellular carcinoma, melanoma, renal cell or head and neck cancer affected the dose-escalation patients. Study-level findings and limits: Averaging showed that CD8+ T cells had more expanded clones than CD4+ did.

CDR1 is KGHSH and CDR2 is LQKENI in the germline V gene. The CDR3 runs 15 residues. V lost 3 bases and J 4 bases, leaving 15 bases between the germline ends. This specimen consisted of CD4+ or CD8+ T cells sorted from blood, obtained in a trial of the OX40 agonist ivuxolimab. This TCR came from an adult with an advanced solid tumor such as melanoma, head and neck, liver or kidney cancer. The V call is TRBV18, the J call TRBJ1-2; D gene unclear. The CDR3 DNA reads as TGTGCCAGCTCACCTCAGAGCGCTCAATCCTATGGCTACACCTTC. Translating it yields CASSPQSAQSYGYTF.